The TCR beta chain described here comes from a study of T cell responses to AZD1222 COVID-19 vaccine. Findings and limits, study-wide: The sample set comprised mostly white British donors with more females, and clonal diversity was possibly underestimated. Just a handful of AZD1222 recipients tested seropositive at baseline.

This CDR3 has 12 residues. CDR1 is SSHAT, CDR2 FNYEAQ, per germline (reference sequence). Trimming shortened V by 5 bases and J by 6 bases, and 9 bases separated the two germline ends. Using immunoSEQ multiplex PCR, the repertoire was profiled, and TCRdb retains in-frame clones only, with some absent. The sample includes about 110,000 clones, about 90% of them seen just once. Comments on this clone: Its antigen remains unknown.

Material: peripheral blood, obtained 28 days after the second AZD1222 dose. This TCR was recovered from an adult who received the AZD1222 COVID-19 vaccine. The chain joins TRBV7-7 to TRBJ2-3; the D is unclear. The CDR3, as DNA: TGTGCCAGCAGCCCCGACGGGGATACGCAGTATTTT. It yields the protein CASSPDGDTQYF.